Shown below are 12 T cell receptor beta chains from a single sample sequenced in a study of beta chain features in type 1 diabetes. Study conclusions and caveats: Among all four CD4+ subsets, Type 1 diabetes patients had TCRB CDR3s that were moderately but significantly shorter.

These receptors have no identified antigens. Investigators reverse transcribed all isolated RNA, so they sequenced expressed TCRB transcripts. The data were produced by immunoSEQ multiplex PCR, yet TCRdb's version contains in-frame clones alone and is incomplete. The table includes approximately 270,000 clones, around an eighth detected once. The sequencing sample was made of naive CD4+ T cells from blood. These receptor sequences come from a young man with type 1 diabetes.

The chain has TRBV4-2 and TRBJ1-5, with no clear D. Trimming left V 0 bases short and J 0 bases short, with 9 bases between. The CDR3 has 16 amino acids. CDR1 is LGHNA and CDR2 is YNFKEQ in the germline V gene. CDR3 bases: TGTGCCAGCAGCCAAGAGGGCCGGTATAGCAATCAGCCCCAGCATTTT. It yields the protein CASSQEGRYSNQPQHF.

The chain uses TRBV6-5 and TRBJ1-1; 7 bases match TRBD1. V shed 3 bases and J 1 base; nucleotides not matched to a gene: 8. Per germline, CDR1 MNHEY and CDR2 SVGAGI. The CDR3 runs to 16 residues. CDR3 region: CASSYTEGQRNTEAFF. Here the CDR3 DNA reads TGTGCCAGCAGTTATACCGAGGGACAGAGGAACACTGAAGCTTTCTTT.

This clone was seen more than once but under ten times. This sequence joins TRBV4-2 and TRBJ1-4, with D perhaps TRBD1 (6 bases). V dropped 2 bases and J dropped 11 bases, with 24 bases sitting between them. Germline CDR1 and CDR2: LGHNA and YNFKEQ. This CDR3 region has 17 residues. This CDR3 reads CASSQNPKAGDLNKLFF. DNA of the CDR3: TGTGCCAGCAGCCAAAATCCGAAAGCAGGGGATCTGAACAAACTGTTTTTT.

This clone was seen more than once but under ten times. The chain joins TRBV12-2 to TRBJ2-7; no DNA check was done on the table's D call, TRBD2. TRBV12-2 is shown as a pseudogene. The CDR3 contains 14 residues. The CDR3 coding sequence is TGTGCAAGTCGCCCTGGACTGTACTGGGGCGAGCAGTACTTC. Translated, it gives CASRPGLYWGEQYF.

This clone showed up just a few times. In nucleotides, the CDR3 is TGTGCCTGGACCCGGACATCTCGAGGTCAGCCCCAGCATTTT. Translated, it gives CAWTRTSRGQPQHF. The chain is built from TRBV30 and TRBJ1-5, with D tentatively TRBD1 (5 bases). Looked up from germline, CDR1 is GTSNPN and CDR2 is SVGIG (reference sequence). Trimming shortened V by 4 bases and J by 6 bases, and 16 bases separated the two germline ends. The CDR3 covers 14 residues.

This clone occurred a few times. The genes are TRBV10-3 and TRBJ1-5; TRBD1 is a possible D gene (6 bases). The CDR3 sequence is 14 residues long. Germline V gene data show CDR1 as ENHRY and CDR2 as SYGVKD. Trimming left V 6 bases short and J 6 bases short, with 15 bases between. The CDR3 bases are TGTGCCATCAGCCAGGGGCTGGAAGGTCAGCCCCAGCATTTT. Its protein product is CAISQGLEGQPQHF.

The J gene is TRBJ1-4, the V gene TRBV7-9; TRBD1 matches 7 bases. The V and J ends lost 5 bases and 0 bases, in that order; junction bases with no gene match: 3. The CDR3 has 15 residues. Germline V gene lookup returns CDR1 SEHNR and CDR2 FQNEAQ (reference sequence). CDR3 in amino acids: CASSRQGTTNEKLFF. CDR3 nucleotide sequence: TGTGCCAGCAGCCGACAGGGAACAACTAATGAAAAACTGTTTTTT.

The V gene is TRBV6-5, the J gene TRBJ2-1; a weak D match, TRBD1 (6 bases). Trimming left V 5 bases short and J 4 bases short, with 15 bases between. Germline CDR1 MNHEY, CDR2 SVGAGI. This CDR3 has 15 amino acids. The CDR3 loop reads CASSRQAVNYNEQFF. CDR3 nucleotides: TGTGCCAGCAGTCGACAGGCGGTAAATTACAATGAGCAGTTCTTC.

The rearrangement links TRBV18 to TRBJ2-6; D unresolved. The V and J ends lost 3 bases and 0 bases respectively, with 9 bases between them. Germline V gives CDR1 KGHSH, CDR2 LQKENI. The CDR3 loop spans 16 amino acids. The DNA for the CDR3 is TGTGCCAGCTCACCTCAGGCCAGCTCTGGGGCCAACGTCCTGACTTTC. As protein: CASSPQASSGANVLTF.

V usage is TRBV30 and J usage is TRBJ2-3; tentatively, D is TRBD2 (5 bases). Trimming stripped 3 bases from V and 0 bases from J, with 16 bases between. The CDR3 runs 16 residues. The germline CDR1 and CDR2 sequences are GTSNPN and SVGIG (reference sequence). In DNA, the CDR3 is TGTGCCTGGAGCGGCCCTGGGAGACGAAGCACAGATACGCAGTATTTT. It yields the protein CAWSGPGRRSTDTQYF.

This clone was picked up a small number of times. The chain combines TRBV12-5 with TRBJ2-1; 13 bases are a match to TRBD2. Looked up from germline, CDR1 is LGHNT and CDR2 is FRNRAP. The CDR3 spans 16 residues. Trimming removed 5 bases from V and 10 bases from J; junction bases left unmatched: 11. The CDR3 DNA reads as TGTGCTAGTGGTCCGGCCGGGACTAGCGGGATCCTGGAGCAGTTCTTC. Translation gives CASGPAGTSGILEQFF.

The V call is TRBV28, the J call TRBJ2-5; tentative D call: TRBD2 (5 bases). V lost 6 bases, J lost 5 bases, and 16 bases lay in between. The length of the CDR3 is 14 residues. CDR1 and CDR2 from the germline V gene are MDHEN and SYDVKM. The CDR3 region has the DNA TGTGCCAGCAGAGCCGGCGGGTTGGTGGAGACCCAGTACTTC. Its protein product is CASRAGGLVETQYF.